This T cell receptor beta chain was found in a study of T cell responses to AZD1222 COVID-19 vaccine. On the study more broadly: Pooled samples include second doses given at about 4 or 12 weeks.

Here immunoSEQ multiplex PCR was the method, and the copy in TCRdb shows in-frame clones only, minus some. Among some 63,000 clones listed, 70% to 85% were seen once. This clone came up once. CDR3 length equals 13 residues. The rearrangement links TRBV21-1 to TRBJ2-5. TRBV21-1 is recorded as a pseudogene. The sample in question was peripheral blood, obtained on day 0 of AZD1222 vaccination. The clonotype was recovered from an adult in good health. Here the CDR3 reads CASTLGVRETQYF. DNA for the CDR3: TGTGCCAGCACCTTGGGGGTGAGGGAGACCCAGTACTTC.